Listed here is a single T cell receptor beta chain. This sample was included in a study of control samples from healthy donors and cancer patients. In germline, CDR1 is MNHEY, CDR2 SVGEGT. The CDR3 contains 15 residues. The junction had 8 bases not matched to a gene; V was cut back by 5 bases and J by 4 bases. Assay: immunoSEQ multiplex PCR; the TCRdb copy retains only in-frame clones and omits some. The data hold roughly 130,000 clones, with approximately 95% observed a single time. The rearrangement uses TRBV6-2 or TRBV6-3 and TRBJ2-3; 8 bases match TRBD2. The sample was blood. The source is a man under 40 in good health. The CDR3 DNA reads TGTGCCAGCAGTCCCTCTAGCGGGTTGGCAGATACGCAGTATTTT. This sequence encodes CASSPSSGLADTQYF.